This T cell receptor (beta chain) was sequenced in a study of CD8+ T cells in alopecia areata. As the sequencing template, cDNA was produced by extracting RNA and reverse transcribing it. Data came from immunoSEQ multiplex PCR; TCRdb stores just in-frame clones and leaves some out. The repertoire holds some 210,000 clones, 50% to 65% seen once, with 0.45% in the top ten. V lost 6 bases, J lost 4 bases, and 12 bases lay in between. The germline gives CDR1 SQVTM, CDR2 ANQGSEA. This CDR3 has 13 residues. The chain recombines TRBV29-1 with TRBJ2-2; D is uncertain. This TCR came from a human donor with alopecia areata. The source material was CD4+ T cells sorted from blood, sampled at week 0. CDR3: CSVLAPLTGELFF. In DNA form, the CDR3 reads TGCAGCGTCCTGGCCCCACTCACCGGGGAGCTGTTTTTT.